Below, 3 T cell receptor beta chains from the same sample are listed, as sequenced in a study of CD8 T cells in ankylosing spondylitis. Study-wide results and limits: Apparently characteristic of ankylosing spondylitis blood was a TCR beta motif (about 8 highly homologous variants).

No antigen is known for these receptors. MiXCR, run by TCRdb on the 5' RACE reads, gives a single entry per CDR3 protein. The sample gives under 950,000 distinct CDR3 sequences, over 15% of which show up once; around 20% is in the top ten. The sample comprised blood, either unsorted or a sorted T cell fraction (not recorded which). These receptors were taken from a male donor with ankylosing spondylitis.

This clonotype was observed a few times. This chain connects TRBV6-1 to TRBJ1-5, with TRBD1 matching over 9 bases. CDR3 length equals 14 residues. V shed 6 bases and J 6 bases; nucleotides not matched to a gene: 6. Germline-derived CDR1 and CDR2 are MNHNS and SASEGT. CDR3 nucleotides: TGTGCCAGCAGCCCGGGGACAGGGCTTCAGCCCCAGCATTTT. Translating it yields CASSPGTGLQPQHF.

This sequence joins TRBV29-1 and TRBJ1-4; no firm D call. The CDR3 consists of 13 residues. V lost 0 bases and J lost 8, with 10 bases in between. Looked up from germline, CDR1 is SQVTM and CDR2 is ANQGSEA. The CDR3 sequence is CSVEDQTTEKLFF. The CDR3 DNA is TGCAGCGTTGAAGATCAAACAACAGAAAAACTGTTTTTT.

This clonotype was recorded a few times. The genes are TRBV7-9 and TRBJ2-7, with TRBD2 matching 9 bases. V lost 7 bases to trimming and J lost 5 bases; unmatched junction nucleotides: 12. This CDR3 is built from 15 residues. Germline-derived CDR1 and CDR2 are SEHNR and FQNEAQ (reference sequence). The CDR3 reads CASKESIAGADEQYF. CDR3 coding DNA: TGTGCCAGCAAGGAATCTATAGCGGGAGCGGACGAGCAGTACTTC.